This T cell receptor (beta chain) was captured in a study of tumor-infiltrating lymphocytes in localized non-small cell lung cancer. Study summary: The cohort mixed smokers and never-smokers, several histologies, and some post-neoadjuvant-chemotherapy samples. From each patient, both tumor and uninvolved lung, non-adjacent to tumor, were sampled.

The count of this clone is one. Profiled with immunoSEQ multiplex PCR; TCRdb holds only in-frame clones, not every one. The repertoire includes thousands of clones, roughly 75% of them detected once, and roughly 6% sits in the top ten. Trimming stripped 8 bases from V and 6 bases from J, with 14 bases between. This CDR3 has 13 amino acids. Germline V CDR1 and CDR2: SGHVS, FQNEAQ. This clonotype was obtained from a human donor with non-small cell lung cancer. This sequence joins TRBV7-8 and TRBJ1-5; D ambiguous. The source material was uninvolved lung tissue not adjacent to the tumor. The CDR3 reads CASAGDERQPQHF. As DNA, the CDR3 is TGTGCCAGCGCCGGGGATGAACGTCAGCCCCAGCATTTT.